This entry is about one T cell receptor (beta chain). This clone's antigen is unknown. No much larger clone is present one base from it, and per-base qualities are unavailable. Whole blood was collected in K2EDTA tubes by collaborating institutions according to the institutions' own protocols. For TCRbeta analysis, collaborators shipped samples as frozen whole blood, isolated PBMCs, or DNA extracted from either of those sample types. This entry belongs to a study of blood T cell repertoires in COVID-19 (dated by TCRdb to about 2020). In the study overall: The collaborator samples originated in the United States, Italy and Spain and spanned the acute and convalescent phases of COVID-19. The prospective study material was composed of cDNA or gDNA derived from T cells, B-cell-depleted T cells, or PBMCs. Deeply sampled blood TCRbeta repertoires from subjects exposed to, actively infected with, or recovered from COVID-19 were included in the dataset. The repertoires were made available in a free public database intended to serve as a resource for research on the immune response to SARS-CoV-2. The samples were drawn from two sources: the first 160 participants of the ongoing ImmuneRACE study, and 1,254 subjects contributed by 6 global collaborators. Nearly every sample came with metadata listing a de-identified subject ID, COVID-19 status, age in years and sex. HLA class I and class II types, where available, came from metadata supplied by the sample provider rather than from assay-based typing. Here is what the overall study found, with its caveats: How much clinical and demographic metadata was included differed by source and by participant, and the metadata was provided uncurated.

V loses 2 bases at its end and J loses 0 bases; junction bases beyond the gene matches: 1. The germline V gene yields MDHEN for CDR1 and SYDVKM for CDR2. The CDR3 starts with the cysteine, ends with the phenylalanine, and has 14 residues. The DNA shown is the 42-base CDR3, in frame from base 1. The immunoSEQ Assay, a bias-controlled multiplex PCR, was used to amplify TCRbeta CDR3 regions from genomic DNA. The published analysis was carried out like this. The number of nucleated cells in each sample was estimated from the amplification of reference gene primers within the assay. To quantify the absolute abundance of each unique TCRbeta CDR3 rearrangement, sequence reads were collapsed and filtered. For each sample, productive Simpson clonality was calculated as the square root of Simpson's diversity index across productive rearrangements. Held by TCRdb, this immuneACCESS table contains in-frame sequences only and omits some clones. Under half of the omission traces to an unresolved V gene where checked; the cause of the rest is unknown. V, J and clone size derive from that table, while D and trimming were established from the DNA sequence. The sample table shows 200,000 to 250,000 clones, and roughly 80% are seen once. The ten largest clones add up to 6% to 9.5% of the sample.

The sequence was collected from a woman between 50 and 59 years old with acute or convalescent COVID-19. The V and J genes are TRBV28 and TRBJ2-7, and 7 bases in between align with TRBD1. The sequencing sample was made of peripheral blood. The CDR3 reads as follows: CASSLGDSSYEQYF. DNA sequence: TGTGCCAGCAGTTTAGGGGACAGCTCCTACGAGCAGTACTTC. With the portions outside the CDR3 filled from the reference TRBV28 and TRBJ2-7 genes, the complete variable region becomes DVKVTQSSRYLVKRTGEKVFLECVQDMDHENMFWYRQDPGLGLRLIYFSYDVKMKEKGDIPEGYSVSREKKERFSLILESASTNQTSMYLCASSLGDSSYEQYFGPGTRLTVT.